This T cell receptor beta chain originates from a study of shared clonotypes between healthy human individuals. Across the whole study: CD8 memory received one plate per donor, CD8 naive two, CD4 memory three and CD4 naive three.

Trimming shortened V by 1 base and J by 5 bases, and 17 bases separated the two germline ends. Germline V gene data show CDR1 as SQVTM and CDR2 as ANQGSEA. The CDR3 loop spans 15 amino acids. Assay used: immunoSEQ multiplex PCR; TCRdb lists only in-frame clones, some missing. Seen here are some 2 million clones, roughly 96% observed once, and the top ten hold 0.1% to 0.15%. The chain uses TRBV29-1 and TRBJ1-2; maybe TRBD1 (6 bases). Sequencing used naive CD4+ T cells sorted from blood. Subset indicated: CD45RA+ positively selected. This clonotype was obtained from a man aged 18 to 29 in good health. The CDR3 sequence: CSVEAPGEGGYGYTF. DNA for the CDR3: TGCAGCGTTGAAGCCCCGGGAGAAGGGGGATATGGCTACACCTTC.